Here is one T cell receptor beta chain with its context. Its antigen is still unknown. The sample holds no much larger clone one base away, and base qualities are not on file. This sample was included in a study of shared clonotypes between healthy human individuals (dated by TCRdb to 2018 to 2020). Study-level background: A few men and two women, aged 18 to 49 years, made up the cohort. Per donor, three plates each were used for CD4 naive and CD4 memory, two for CD8 naive, and one for CD8 memory. To estimate repertoire size and how much clonotype sharing occurs between individuals, the study deeply sequenced the blood TCR repertoires of several healthy adults. To increase sequencing depth and limit assay-specific biases, different laboratories used diverse techniques to prepare libraries and sequence TCR repertoires. Each donor's leukapheresis produced roughly between roughly 0.85 and 10 billion PBMCs. Beyond this particular receptor, the publication reports: Because the study included only a small number of donors, the genetic and exposure-history diversity represented was limited. Even with the large sequencing depth, rarefaction of the sorted-subset datasets indicated that sequencing was incomplete. Pairwise subsampling indicated that sequencing depth was expected to affect the degree of clonotype sharing among donors. Compared with non-shared clonotypes, clonotypes shared by all four sorted-subset donors had higher generation probabilities. Naive subsets generally had larger estimated clonotype richness than memory subsets did. Sampling was restricted to blood, and TCR repertoires in tissues likely differ from the TCR repertoires found in blood. When several donors were compared, the shared fraction of clonotypes was roughly 4.8% for naive CD4, about 4% for naive CD8, about 2.4% for memory CD4, and under 0.5% for memory CD8.

The CDR3 covers 16 residues, taking in both the cysteine and the phenylalanine. Only the CDR3 DNA is retained, 48 bases long and in frame from the first base. The CDR1 and CDR2 encoded by the germline V gene are SGDLS and YYNGEE. V is cut by 0 bases and J by 6 bases, and the space between the germline ends is 17 bases. Using the deep immunoSEQ assay, multiplex PCR amplified TCR CDR3 regions from genomic DNA. Genomic DNA extracted from each cell subset was distributed evenly over all wells of several immunoSEQ 96-well plates, and each plate served as one replicate. For sorted subsets, each replicate PCR was loaded with 200 ng genomic DNA, equivalent to roughly 30,000 T cell genomes. Purified libraries were measured with a Qubit 3.0 fluorometer, size-checked on a Bioanalyzer 2100, and measured again with the KAPA Library Quantification kit. A separate single-read 150-cycle Illumina NextSeq 550 flow cell was used to sequence each immunoSEQ 96-well plate. Processing in the source paper ran as follows. Because the immunoSEQ output held only junctional sequences and lacked quality scores, the filtering could not match the filtering applied to full-length reads. To assign V/J genes and CDR3, sequences were annotated against IMGT germline references using PyIR, a Python wrapper for IgBLAST v1.9. Reads with weak V/J assignments (E-value above 1e-6), missing CDR3, stop codons, out-of-frame junctions, or ambiguous translated residues were removed. A V3J clonotype was defined by an identical inferred V gene, J gene, and CDR3 amino acid sequence. To compute the percentage overlap between repertoires, the number of shared unique clonotypes was divided by the size of the smaller repertoire. Repertoire richness was assessed with RTK rarefaction, the Chao1 estimator, and Recon v2.1 estimates of unobserved clonotypes. Generation probabilities were computed with OLGA for all TCRbeta clonotypes obtained by the gDNA method from four donors. The table comes from immuneACCESS by way of TCRdb, which keeps in-frame sequences with V and J called. Part of the clones is missing from these tables; in studies checked, under half for an unresolved V gene and the rest for unknown reasons. That table is the source of V, J and clone size, and D and trimming were worked out from the DNA. This sample is represented by 1,500,000 or so clones; roughly 97% of them were singletons. 1% to 1.5% of the sample is in the top ten clones.

Donors were healthy HIV-negative adults with no recently reported acute infections or vaccinations. Only Caucasian adults living in Nashville, Tennessee, USA were represented among the donors. CD4+ T cells were enriched by magnetic negative selection; naive cells were then positively selected on CD45RA, and the negative fraction formed the memory subset. Blood was collected by leukapheresis, and PBMCs were isolated by Ficoll-Histopaque density gradient centrifugation and then cryopreserved in liquid nitrogen vapor phase. Purity and quantity of every magnetically sorted T cell population were checked by analytical flow cytometry. Genomic DNA was isolated from each sorted fraction and quantified by UV absorbance on a Nanodrop 2000c.

The sample was naive CD4+ T cells sorted from blood. The cell subset or site label on this specimen signifies: CD45RA+ positively selected. This clonotype originated in a man aged 25-45 years in good health. Here the chain combines TRBV9 and TRBJ2-3; the D gene is possibly TRBD1 or TRBD2, each agreeing over 5 bases. The CDR3: CASSVDGGGRSDTQYF. The nucleotides are TGTGCCAGCAGCGTAGATGGTGGGGGACGTTCCGATACGCAGTATTTT.